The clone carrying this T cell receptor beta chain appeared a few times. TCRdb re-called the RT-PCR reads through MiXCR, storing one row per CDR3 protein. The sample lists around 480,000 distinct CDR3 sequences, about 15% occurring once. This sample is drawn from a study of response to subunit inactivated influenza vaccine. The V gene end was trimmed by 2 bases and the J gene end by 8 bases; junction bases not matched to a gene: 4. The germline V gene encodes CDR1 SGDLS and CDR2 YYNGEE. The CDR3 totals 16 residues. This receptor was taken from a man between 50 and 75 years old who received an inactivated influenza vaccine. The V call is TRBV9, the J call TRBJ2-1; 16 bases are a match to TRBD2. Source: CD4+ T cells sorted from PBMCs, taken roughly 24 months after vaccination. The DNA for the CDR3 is TGTGCCAGCAGCGTGGGGACTAGCGGGAGGGTTGATGAGCAGTTCTTC. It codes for CASSVGTSGRVDEQFF.